This is a list of T cell receptor beta chains from one sample in a study of cytomegalovirus exposure and HLA in healthy donors. Sequencing used immunoSEQ multiplex PCR; TCRdb keeps in-frame clones, though not all of them. Counted here are about 160,000 clones, 75% to 90% occurring once; the ten biggest clones make up 0.96%. The sample comprised PBMCs. These receptors came from a girl aged 2-10 years in good health and CMV-seropositive. The CDR3 runs from the conserved cysteine through the conserved F or W. D genes are given only for firm matches. A clone size is listed for some rows: how often the clone was seen (once, few, many), or a class if it is expanded.

>NA|NA|TRBJ2-1|TRBV9
TGTGCCAGCAGCCCCGATCCCGGGAGAGAATATGAGCAGTTCTTC
CASSPDPGREYEQFF
>NA|TRBD2|TRBJ2-3|TRBV29-1
TGCAGCGTTGAAAGGGCAGCGGGAGGGTCCGCCGATACGCAGTATTTT
CSVERAAGGSADTQYF
>NA|TRBD1|TRBJ2-7|TRBV5-6
TGTGCCAGCAGCTTGGGACAGGGGGGCCACGAGCAGTCCTTC
CASSLGQGGHEQSF
>NA|NA|TRBJ2-3|TRBV7-8
TGTGCCAGCAGCTTAGTGGGGGCCCCCCGCCGGATTTCTTTCACAGATACGCAGTATTTT
CASSLVGAPRRISFTDTQYF
>NA|TRBD2|TRBJ2-5|TRBV6-1
TGTGCCAGCAGTGGACTAGCGGGGGCCCAAGAGACCCAGTACTTC
CASSGLAGAQETQYF
>NA|NA|TRBJ2-1|TRBV2
TGTGCCAGCAGCAGGCGGGGACAGCGGACCGAAAGACCCCTCGAGCAGTTCTTC
CASSRRGQRTERPLEQFF
>NA|NA|TRBJ2-2|TRBV10-3
TGTGCCATCAGCGAACAGGCGAACACCGGGGAGCTGTTTTTT
CAISEQANTGELFF
>NA|NA|TRBJ2-4|TRBV15
TGTGCCACCAGCAGCGGACAGCAAAACATTCAGTACTTC
CATSSGQQNIQYF
>NA|NA|TRBJ1-2|TRBV4-1
TGCGCCAGCAGCCCGGATGTTGCCCAGGTCGGCTACACCTTC
CASSPDVAQVGYTF
>NA|TRBD1|TRBJ2-7|TRBV5-8
TGTGCCAGCAGCTTGGCAGGGGGTATAAACGAGCAGTACTTC
CASSLAGGINEQYF
>few|NA|TRBJ2-5|TRBV2
TGTGCCAGCAGTGAAACACGAGAGACCCAGTACTTC
CASSETRETQYF
>NA|TRBD2|TRBJ2-1|TRBV15
TGTGCCACCAGCAGAGATTTGGGGGGACAGGCTAGCGGGGGATACAATGAGCAGTTCTTC
CATSRDLGGQASGGYNEQFF
>NA|TRBD1|TRBJ2-7|TRBV7-9
TGTGCCAGCAGCTTACCTCGACAGGGGGCCTCCTACGAGCAGTACTTC
CASSLPRQGASYEQYF
>once|NA|TRBJ2-5|TRBV10-2
TGCGCCAGCAGGCCCGGTCAAGCGGGCCTCGAGACCCAGTACTTC
CASRPGQAGLETQYF
>NA|TRBD1|TRBJ1-4|TRBV2
TGTGCCAGCAGTGAGGGACTGGGACAGGGGGATCGAAAACTGTTTTTT
CASSEGLGQGDRKLFF
>NA|NA|TRBJ2-5|TRBV6-1
TGTGCCAGCAGTGAAGTCCGGCGGGGACCAGAGACCCAGTACTTC
CASSEVRRGPETQYF
>once|TRBD1|TRBJ1-5|TRBV11-1
TGTGCCAGCAGTCGACAGGGGGGTCAGCCCCAGCATTTT
CASSRQGGQPQHF
>NA|NA|TRBJ2-7|TRBV14
TGTGCCAGCAGCCCGCCCCCAGGGATGACCTACGAGCAGTACTTC
CASSPPPGMTYEQYF
>NA|TRBD1|TRBJ2-7|TRBV28
TGTGCCAGCAGGGGGCAGGGGGCCGAGCAGTACTTC
CASRGQGAEQYF
>NA|NA|TRBJ1-3|TRBV30
TGTGCCTGGAGTTTGGGGGGGGGAAACACCATATATTTT
CAWSLGGGNTIYF
>NA|TRBD1|TRBJ1-4|TRBV27
TGTGCCAGCAGGATCACGGGACAGGGTTTGGAAAAACTGTTTTTT
CASRITGQGLEKLFF
>NA|NA|TRBJ2-5|TRBV30
TGTGCCTGTTCTGAGGGGGGGGCTACCACCCAGTACTTC
CACSEGGATTQYF
>NA|TRBD1|TRBJ1-5|TRBV28
TGTGCCAGCACCTCCGGGACAGGAGGTCAGCCCCAGCATTTT
CASTSGTGGQPQHF
>NA|TRBD2|TRBJ2-7|TRBV2
TGTGCCCCCCGGGGGGGAGTCCACGAGCAGTACTTC
CAPRGGVHEQYF